The 15 T cell receptor beta chains listed next were all sequenced from one sample in a study of T-cell reconstitution after alpha-beta-depleted transplantation in children. TCRbeta library preparation incorporated unique molecular identifiers. TCRdb redid the calling of the PCR reads with MiXCR, one entry per CDR3 protein. The sample includes hundreds of thousands of distinct CDR3 sequences, about 10% of them seen just once. The specimen comprised PBMCs from the stem cell graft donor, sampled from the stem cell graft. The receptor set was obtained from a human donor who donated a stem cell graft to a child with acute myeloid leukemia.

The genes are TRBV4-3 and TRBJ1-1, with a tentative D call TRBD1 (6 bases). V was shortened by 2 bases and J by 5 bases, with 15 bases between the two germline ends. CDR3 length equals 15 residues. In germline, CDR1 is LGHNA, CDR2 YSLEER. The CDR3 region has the DNA TGCGCCAGCAGCCAAACGACAGGAGGGGGGACTGAAGCTTTCTTT. Encoded protein: CASSQTTGGGTEAFF.

This clonotype was recorded at least ten times. This chain connects TRBV3-1 to TRBJ2-1; 9 bases align to TRBD1. Germline CDR1 is LGHDT and CDR2 is YNNKEL (reference sequence). The CDR3 runs to 16 residues. The V and J ends lost 4 bases and 2 bases, in that order; junction bases with no gene match: 6. CDR3 sequence reads: CASSRRTGVTYNEQFF. The CDR3 DNA is TGTGCCAGCAGCCGACGGACAGGGGTAACCTACAATGAGCAGTTCTTC.

The sample holds a few counts of this clonotype. The chain carries TRBV7-2 and TRBJ1-5; D unclear. This CDR3 comprises 14 residues. Deletions cut 6 bases from V and 0 bases from J, with 9 bases between. The germline V gene encodes CDR1 SGHTA and CDR2 FQGNSA. As DNA, the CDR3 is TGTGCCAGCAGATCGGACGTTAGCAATCAGCCCCAGCATTTT. Translation gives CASRSDVSNQPQHF.

The chain combines TRBV25-1 with TRBJ2-2, with 7 bases lining up with TRBD1. After removal of 3 bases from V and 1 base from J, the junction contained 8 bases not matched to a gene. The germline CDR1 and CDR2 sequences are MGHDK and SYGVNS. This CDR3 has 17 residues. CDR3 sequence: CASSDPGTVGNTGELFF. CDR3 in DNA: TGTGCCAGCAGTGATCCCGGGACAGTGGGGAACACCGGGGAGCTGTTTTTT.

This clonotype was counted a few times. V usage is TRBV29-1 and J usage is TRBJ2-1, with TRBD2 identical over 7 bases. The CDR3 totals 17 residues. V trimming: 5 bases; J trimming: 1 base; junction bases outside the gene matches: 14. Germline V lookup: CDR1 SQVTM, CDR2 ANQGSEA. The CDR3 DNA reads TGCAGCGTTCACTCCCAGGGAAGCGGGAAGTCCTACAATGAGCAGTTCTTC. As protein: CSVHSQGSGKSYNEQFF.

V is TRBV25-1 and J is TRBJ2-3; D is unclear. V lost 1 base and J 7 bases, leaving 9 bases between the germline ends. This CDR3 is 13 amino acids long. Germline V CDR1 and CDR2: MGHDK, SYGVNS. The CDR3 sequence: CASSELGGHTQYF. The CDR3 nucleotides read TGTGCCAGCAGTGAATTGGGCGGTCATACGCAGTATTTT.

V usage is TRBV10-3 and J usage is TRBJ1-5, with D maybe TRBD1 (6 bases). The V end was cut by 4 bases, the J end by 4 bases, with 11 bases between. The CDR3 length is 14 residues. Germline V gene sequence: CDR1 ENHRY, CDR2 SYGVKD. CDR3 region: CAISVGTTNQPQHF. CDR3 coding DNA: TGTGCCATCAGTGTAGGGACAACAAATCAGCCCCAGCATTTT.

This clonotype turned up a few times. The V gene is TRBV28, the J gene TRBJ1-2; no clear D. The CDR3 runs to 13 residues. Trimming cost V 5 bases and J 6 bases, with 13 bases left between them. Germline CDR1 is MDHEN and CDR2 is SYDVKM. DNA for the CDR3: TGTGCCAGCAGTACCCCCTCGGGCGATGGCTACACCTTC. Translating it yields CASSTPSGDGYTF.

This clonotype occurred a few times. V is TRBV15 and J is TRBJ2-5; D is unclear. This CDR3 is 16 amino acids long. V was pared by 0 bases and J by 5 bases, with 16 bases between. Germline V lookup: CDR1 LNHNV, CDR2 YYDKDF (reference sequence). CDR3 DNA sequence: TGTGCCACCAGCAGAGATATAGGGCAGCGTGGGGAGACCCAGTACTTC. It translates to CATSRDIGQRGETQYF.

The chain combines TRBV3-1 with TRBJ2-1; 7 bases agree with TRBD1. Germline CDR1 reads LGHDT; CDR2 reads YNNKEL (reference sequence). V gave up 3 bases and J gave up 2 bases; unmatched junction bases: 1. The length of the CDR3 is 14 residues. Here the CDR3 reads CASSHTGAYNEQFF. Here the CDR3 DNA reads TGTGCCAGCAGCCATACAGGGGCCTACAATGAGCAGTTCTTC.

V is TRBV18 and J is TRBJ2-7; possible D gene TRBD2, 6 bases. Trimming removed 3 bases at V and 3 bases at J, with 9 bases between. CDR1 KGHSH and CDR2 LQKENI come from the germline V gene. CDR3 size: 13 residues. CDR3: CASSPRDFYEQYF. For the CDR3, the DNA is TGTGCCAGCTCACCCAGGGACTTCTACGAGCAGTACTTC.

The chain uses TRBV2 and TRBJ2-5; unclear D gene. V was shortened by 6 bases and J by 4 bases, with 9 bases between the two germline ends. The CDR3 length is 12 residues. Germline values: CDR1 SNHLY, CDR2 FYNNEI. CDR3 coding DNA: TGTGCCAGCAGGGGCAGATTAGAGACCCAGTACTTC. Amino acid sequence: CASRGRLETQYF.

This clonotype was seen only a few times. The gene calls are TRBV20-1 and TRBJ2-7, with TRBD2 matching 10 bases. The V segment lost 4 bases and the J segment 2 bases; nucleotides outside the gene matches: 8. The CDR3 has 15 residues. The germline V gene encodes CDR1 DFQATT and CDR2 SNEGSKA (reference sequence). The CDR3 reads CSAKKTSGPAYEQYF. The CDR3 DNA follows: TGCAGTGCTAAAAAGACTAGCGGGCCAGCCTACGAGCAGTACTTC.

The chain combines TRBV29-1 with TRBJ1-1, with D maybe TRBD1 (5 bases). V was pared by 0 bases and J by 2 bases, with 7 bases between. Germline V gene data show CDR1 as SQVTM and CDR2 as ANQGSEA. The CDR3 contains 13 residues. The chain's CDR3 is CSVEEWDNTEAFF. The CDR3 nucleotides are TGCAGCGTTGAAGAATGGGACAACACTGAAGCTTTCTTT.

The chain recombines TRBV20-1 with TRBJ2-3; D gene ambiguous. V was shortened by 5 bases and J by 5 bases, with 17 bases between the two germline ends. There are 14 residues in the CDR3. Germline V lookup: CDR1 DFQATT, CDR2 SNEGSKA (reference sequence). CDR3 DNA: TGCAGTGCTCTACTCCGGATCTGGGAAGATACGCAGTATTTT. Amino acid sequence: CSALLRIWEDTQYF.